Listed below are T cell receptor beta chains from one sample, sequenced in a study of cytomegalovirus exposure and HLA in healthy donors. Data came from immunoSEQ multiplex PCR; TCRdb stores just in-frame clones and leaves some out. Here the sample spans more than 95,000 clones, over 8% being singletons. The sample taken for sequencing was PBMCs. The receptor set was obtained from a young man in good health and CMV-seronegative. CDR3s include the opening cysteine and the closing phenylalanine or tryptophan. A D gene is named only where the DNA matches it firmly. Where a row states a size, it is once, few, many or the class of an expanded clone; other rows omit it.

j_gene: TRBJ1-3
abundance: few
v_gene: TRBV7-9
d_gene: NA
CDR3aa: CASSLQSTSGNTIYF
CDR3nt: TGTGCCAGCAGCTTACAGTCCACCTCTGGAAACACCATATATTTT

j_gene: TRBJ2-7
abundance: few
v_gene: TRBV6-5
d_gene: TRBD1
CDR3aa: CASRPGGEGYEQYF
CDR3nt: TGTGCCAGCAGGCCAGGGGGCGAAGGCTACGAGCAGTACTTC

j_gene: TRBJ2-5
abundance: few
v_gene: TRBV2
d_gene: NA
CDR3aa: CASSYRGRETQYF
CDR3nt: TGTGCCAGCAGTTACAGAGGGCGAGAGACCCAGTACTTC

j_gene: TRBJ1-5
abundance: few
v_gene: TRBV7-2
d_gene: TRBD1
CDR3aa: CASSLGDRDNQPQHF
CDR3nt: TGTGCCAGCAGCTTAGGGGACAGGGACAATCAGCCCCAGCATTTT

j_gene: TRBJ2-3
abundance: NA
v_gene: TRBV5-1
d_gene: TRBD1
CDR3aa: CASSLGQGATTDTQYF
CDR3nt: TGCGCCAGCAGCTTGGGACAGGGGGCTACCACAGATACGCAGTATTTT

j_gene: TRBJ2-1
abundance: few
v_gene: TRBV5-4
d_gene: TRBD2
CDR3aa: CASSGWTSGRSNNEQFF
CDR3nt: TGTGCCAGCAGCGGATGGACTAGCGGGAGGAGCAATAATGAGCAGTTCTTC

j_gene: TRBJ1-4
abundance: NA
v_gene: TRBV7-9
d_gene: NA
CDR3aa: CASSSRDTIEKLFF
CDR3nt: TGTGCCAGCAGCAGCCGGGACACCATTGAAAAACTGTTTTTT

j_gene: TRBJ2-7
abundance: NA
v_gene: TRBV2
d_gene: TRBD2
CDR3aa: CASSDGSSGSRYEQYF
CDR3nt: TGTGCCAGCAGTGATGGGTCTAGCGGGAGTAGGTACGAGCAGTACTTC

j_gene: TRBJ2-4
abundance: few
v_gene: TRBV30
d_gene: NA
CDR3aa: CAWSVNKGVKNIQYF
CDR3nt: TGTGCCTGGAGTGTAAATAAGGGGGTGAAGAACATTCAGTACTTC

j_gene: TRBJ2-7
abundance: NA
v_gene: TRBV27
d_gene: NA
CDR3aa: CASSLSPTGSYEQYF
CDR3nt: TGTGCCAGCAGTTTATCACCGACAGGCTCCTACGAGCAGTACTTC

j_gene: TRBJ1-1
abundance: NA
v_gene: TRBV5-1
d_gene: NA
CDR3aa: CASSSPGPEAFF
CDR3nt: TGCGCCAGCAGCTCGCCAGGTCCTGAAGCTTTCTTT

j_gene: TRBJ1-2
abundance: few
v_gene: TRBV20-1
d_gene: TRBD1
CDR3aa: CSASRDRYSTF
CDR3nt: TGCAGTGCTTCACGGGACAGGTATTCCACCTTC

j_gene: TRBJ1-2
abundance: NA
v_gene: TRBV5-1
d_gene: NA
CDR3aa: CASSLGGQINYGYTF
CDR3nt: TGCGCCAGCAGCTTGGGAGGCCAGATTAACTATGGCTACACCTTC

j_gene: TRBJ2-3
abundance: few
v_gene: TRBV12-5
d_gene: NA
CDR3aa: CASGLGSADTQYF
CDR3nt: TGTGCTAGTGGTTTGGGTAGCGCAGATACGCAGTATTTT

j_gene: TRBJ2-2
abundance: few
v_gene: TRBV2
d_gene: TRBD2
CDR3aa: CASRTTSRNTGELFF
CDR3nt: TGTGCCAGCAGAACGACTAGCCGGAACACCGGGGAGCTGTTTTTT

j_gene: TRBJ2-1
abundance: few
v_gene: TRBV28
d_gene: TRBD2
CDR3aa: CASVYLAGGPNEQFF
CDR3nt: TGTGCCAGCGTTTACTTAGCGGGAGGGCCAAATGAGCAGTTCTTC

j_gene: TRBJ2-3
abundance: NA
v_gene: TRBV7-9
d_gene: NA
CDR3aa: CASSFGTATDTQYF
CDR3nt: TGTGCCAGCAGCTTTGGCACAGCTACAGATACGCAGTATTTT

j_gene: TRBJ1-1
abundance: few
v_gene: TRBV10-3
d_gene: TRBD1
CDR3aa: CATRWDRGSSTEAFF
CDR3nt: TGTGCCACAAGGTGGGACAGGGGGAGTAGCACTGAAGCTTTCTTT

j_gene: TRBJ1-2
abundance: few
v_gene: TRBV6-5
d_gene: NA
CDR3aa: CASSYGAGRGVDGYTF
CDR3nt: TGTGCCAGCAGTTACGGCGCGGGGCGCGGGGTGGATGGCTACACCTTC

j_gene: TRBJ2-1
abundance: NA
v_gene: TRBV5-1
d_gene: TRBD2
CDR3aa: CASSLSTSGRYNEQFF
CDR3nt: TGCGCCAGCAGCTTGTCGACTAGCGGGAGGTACAATGAGCAGTTCTTC

j_gene: TRBJ1-5
abundance: NA
v_gene: TRBV6-5
d_gene: TRBD1
CDR3aa: CASRGQGISQPQHF
CDR3nt: TGTGCCAGCAGGGGACAGGGTATCAGTCAGCCCCAGCATTTT

j_gene: TRBJ2-1
abundance: NA
v_gene: TRBV5-1
d_gene: NA
CDR3aa: CASSLAGNSYNEQFF
CDR3nt: TGCGCCAGCAGCTTGGCGGGGAACTCCTACAATGAGCAGTTCTTC

j_gene: TRBJ2-1
abundance: few
v_gene: TRBV11-3
d_gene: NA
CDR3aa: CASSHPGGVVNEQFF
CDR3nt: TGTGCCAGCAGCCACCCAGGCGGGGTGGTTAATGAGCAGTTCTTC

j_gene: TRBJ1-1
abundance: NA
v_gene: TRBV5-1
d_gene: NA
CDR3aa: CASSLARGSAEAFF
CDR3nt: TGCGCCAGCAGCTTGGCCCGAGGGAGCGCTGAAGCTTTCTTT

j_gene: TRBJ1-1
abundance: few
v_gene: TRBV27
d_gene: NA
CDR3aa: CASTSRVENTEAFF
CDR3nt: TGTGCCAGCACGAGCCGGGTCGAAAACACTGAAGCTTTCTTT

j_gene: TRBJ1-2
abundance: NA
v_gene: TRBV12-5
d_gene: TRBD1
CDR3aa: CASGSDRGGYTF
CDR3nt: TGTGCTAGTGGTTCTGACAGGGGAGGCTACACCTTC

j_gene: TRBJ2-1
abundance: NA
v_gene: TRBV5-1
d_gene: TRBD1
CDR3aa: CASSLSGQAINEQFF
CDR3nt: TGCGCCAGCAGCTTGTCGGGACAGGCTATTAATGAGCAGTTCTTC

j_gene: TRBJ1-4
abundance: few
v_gene: TRBV29-1
d_gene: TRBD1
CDR3aa: CSVEETQGDEKLFF
CDR3nt: TGCAGCGTTGAAGAGACCCAGGGGGATGAAAAACTGTTTTTT

j_gene: TRBJ2-7
abundance: NA
v_gene: TRBV7-9
d_gene: TRBD1
CDR3aa: CASSLIWDRATYEQYF
CDR3nt: TGTGCCAGCAGCTTAATCTGGGACAGGGCCACCTACGAGCAGTACTTC

j_gene: TRBJ2-2
abundance: few
v_gene: TRBV7-9
d_gene: TRBD2
CDR3aa: CASSAVAGEITGELFF
CDR3nt: TGTGCCAGCAGTGCTGTAGCGGGAGAGATCACCGGGGAGCTGTTTTTT

j_gene: TRBJ2-7
abundance: few
v_gene: TRBV21-1
d_gene: NA
CDR3aa: CASIQGTGLYEQYF
CDR3nt: TGTGCCAGCATCCAAGGGACAGGGCTCTACGAGCAGTACTTC

j_gene: TRBJ1-4
abundance: NA
v_gene: TRBV14
d_gene: TRBD1
CDR3aa: CASSLRTGTNEKLFF
CDR3nt: TGTGCCAGCAGCCTACGGACAGGGACTAATGAAAAACTGTTTTTT

j_gene: TRBJ2-3
abundance: few
v_gene: TRBV7-8
d_gene: TRBD1
CDR3aa: CASSRYWGQGSPDTQYF
CDR3nt: TGTGCCAGCAGCCGGTATTGGGGACAGGGGAGCCCAGATACGCAGTATTTT

j_gene: TRBJ2-7
abundance: NA
v_gene: TRBV6-1
d_gene: NA
CDR3aa: CASSDMRKNSYEQYF
CDR3nt: TGTGCCAGCAGTGATATGCGGAAGAACTCCTACGAGCAGTACTTC

j_gene: TRBJ2-1
abundance: NA
v_gene: TRBV6-5
d_gene: TRBD2
CDR3aa: CASSWVTSGIYNEQFF
CDR3nt: TGTGCCAGCAGTTGGGTGACTAGCGGGATCTACAATGAGCAGTTCTTC

j_gene: TRBJ1-1
abundance: NA
v_gene: TRBV6-5
d_gene: NA
CDR3aa: CASSPGSSGGTEAFF
CDR3nt: TGTGCCAGCAGTCCCGGGTCCTCCGGGGGCACTGAAGCTTTCTTT

j_gene: TRBJ2-2
abundance: few
v_gene: TRBV6-6
d_gene: TRBD1
CDR3aa: CASSYRGQGTGELFF
CDR3nt: TGTGCCAGCAGTTACAGGGGGCAGGGCACCGGGGAGCTGTTTTTT

j_gene: TRBJ2-7
abundance: NA
v_gene: TRBV5-4
d_gene: NA
CDR3aa: CASSLDRQVVSYEQYF
CDR3nt: TGTGCCAGCAGCTTGGATCGGCAGGTCGTCTCCTACGAGCAGTACTTC

j_gene: TRBJ2-7
abundance: NA
v_gene: TRBV7-6
d_gene: NA
CDR3aa: CASRNDISYEQYF
CDR3nt: TGTGCCAGCAGAAACGACATTTCCTACGAGCAGTACTTC

j_gene: TRBJ1-1
abundance: NA
v_gene: TRBV5-1
d_gene: TRBD1
CDR3aa: CASSPGGGSPNTEAFF
CDR3nt: TGCGCCAGCAGCCCCGGAGGGGGCTCCCCGAACACTGAAGCTTTCTTT

j_gene: TRBJ1-4
abundance: NA
v_gene: TRBV7-9
d_gene: NA
CDR3aa: CASLRGSTNEKLFF
CDR3nt: TGTGCCAGTTTAAGGGGTTCAACTAATGAAAAACTGTTTTTT

j_gene: TRBJ1-2
abundance: NA
v_gene: TRBV11-2
d_gene: NA
CDR3aa: CASSPNQGYGYTF
CDR3nt: TGTGCCAGCAGCCCCAATCAGGGCTATGGCTACACCTTC

j_gene: TRBJ2-2
abundance: few
v_gene: TRBV4-3
d_gene: TRBD1
CDR3aa: CASSPRTGVNTGELFF
CDR3nt: TGCGCCAGCAGCCCGAGGACAGGGGTTAACACCGGGGAGCTGTTTTTT